The 22 T cell receptor beta chains below come from one sample, sequenced in a study of type 1 and type 2 diabetes patients. Amplification started from genomic DNA. Amplification of the beta chain CDR3 used 30 forward and 13 reverse multiplex primers. TCRdb re-called the multiplex PCR reads with MiXCR, one entry per CDR3 protein. The data show 280,000 or so distinct CDR3 sequences, approximately 50% seen once. Sequencing used peripheral blood mononuclear cells (PBMCs). The receptors come from a man younger than 30 with type 2 diabetes.

This clonotype was recorded a few times. The V call is TRBV7-8, the J call TRBJ2-7; D is undetermined. In germline, CDR1 is SGHVS, CDR2 FQNEAQ. V shed 0 bases and J shed 4 bases, with 13 bases lying between them. This CDR3 is 15 amino acids long. DNA of the CDR3: TGTGCCAGCAGCTTAGCGCAGATTGTCCAATACGAGCAGTACTTC. Translated: CASSLAQIVQYEQYF.

This clonotype appeared a few times. The V gene is TRBV2, the J gene TRBJ1-2; unclear D gene. Germline V CDR1 and CDR2: SNHLY, FYNNEI. The CDR3 sequence is 15 residues long. Trimming pared 2 bases from V and 5 bases from J, leaving 15 bases between. The CDR3 sequence is CASSETLGQLYGYTF. The CDR3, as DNA: TGTGCCAGCAGTGAAACTCTGGGCCAGCTATATGGCTACACCTTC.

This clonotype was recorded a few times. The gene calls are TRBV15 and TRBJ2-1; 8 bases are a match to TRBD2. J was trimmed by 5 bases and V by 6 bases; bases with no gene match: 6. Germline values: CDR1 LNHNV, CDR2 YYDKDF (reference sequence). There are 14 residues in the CDR3. The CDR3 loop is CATRVAGPHNEQFF. The CDR3 bases are TGTGCCACCAGGGTAGCGGGGCCACACAATGAGCAGTTCTTC.

The chain joins TRBV25-1 to TRBJ2-1; 8 bases agree with TRBD1. In germline, CDR1 is MGHDK, CDR2 SYGVNS. Trimming at V came to 7 bases and at J to 7 bases, leaving 12 bases not matched to a gene. This CDR3 is built from 15 residues. The CDR3 protein is CASTRSGQGKNEQFF. The DNA for the CDR3 is TGTGCCAGCACAAGATCAGGACAGGGAAAGAATGAGCAGTTCTTC.

The gene calls are TRBV20-1 and TRBJ1-2; D call uncertain. With 2 bases removed from V and 4 bases from J, the gap between germline ends came to 11 bases. The CDR3 is 13 amino acids. CDR1 is DFQATT, CDR2 SNEGSKA, per germline (reference sequence). CDR3 residues: CSARPFTGYGYTF. For the CDR3, the DNA is TGCAGTGCTAGACCCTTCACCGGCTATGGCTACACCTTC.

This clonotype was picked up a small number of times. V usage is TRBV11-2 and J usage is TRBJ2-7, with a possible D match to TRBD1 (6 bases). The CDR3 is 13 residues long. V lost 6 bases, J lost 3 bases, and 12 bases lay in between. Germline CDR1 is SGHAT and CDR2 is FQNNGV. The CDR3 loop is CASRTDSYYEQYF. CDR3 sequence (DNA): TGTGCCAGCAGAACGGACAGTTACTACGAGCAGTACTTC.

Regarding this clonotype: One base away lies a much larger clone, so this may be a sequencing read error. This is likely a read error, given that the CDR3 carries no conserved phenylalanine or tryptophan at its end. The chain uses TRBV6-5 and TRBJ1-2; 8 nucleotides agree with TRBD1. The CDR3 length is 13 residues. The trim removed 6 bases at V and 4 bases at J, leaving 4 bases unmatched. The germline V gene has CDR1 MNHEY and CDR2 SVGAGI. CDR3: CASSPDRGYGYTS. The CDR3 region has the DNA TGTGCCAGCAGCCCCGACAGGGGCTATGGCTACACCTCC.

The J gene is TRBJ2-1, the V gene TRBV19; TRBD2 agrees at 9 bases. The end of the DNA fits TRBJ2-5 better, so the J call may be wrong. The CDR3 sequence is 13 residues long. Germline-derived CDR1 and CDR2 are LNHDA and SQIVND (reference sequence). The chain's CDR3 is CASSLAGWETQYF. The CDR3, as DNA: TGTGCCAGCTCCCTAGCGGGGTGGGAGACCCAGTACTTC.

The table lists this clonotype with a few counts. This chain links TRBV14 with TRBJ2-7, with TRBD2 matching over 10 bases. V shed 4 bases, J shed 6 bases, and the junction held 6 bases outside the gene matches. Looked up from germline, CDR1 is SGHDN and CDR2 is FVKESK. The CDR3 length is 14 residues. CDR3 coding DNA: TGTGCCAGCAGCCCGGGACTAGCGAGGGTCGAGCAGTACTTC. Its protein product is CASSPGLARVEQYF.

J is TRBJ2-3 and V is TRBV7-2; no firm D call. CDR3 length: 14 residues. Germline assignment: CDR1 SGHTA and CDR2 FQGNSA. The germline V and J ends were trimmed by 1 base and 1 base, with 6 bases remaining between them. The CDR3 DNA reads TGTGCCAGCAGCTTAGTCGACCGCACAGATACGCAGTATTTT. Its translation: CASSLVDRTDTQYF.

This clonotype was recorded a few times. The rearrangement uses TRBV7-2 and TRBJ1-6; D is unresolved. Germline-derived CDR1 and CDR2 are SGHTA and FQGNSA. CDR3 size: 19 residues. V dropped 3 bases and J dropped 0 bases, with 18 bases sitting between them. In nucleotides, the CDR3 is TGTGCCAGCAGCTTCGACCTAACAGAGACGAGCTCCTATAATTCACCCCTCCACTTT. Translating it yields CASSFDLTETSSYNSPLHF.

The chain carries TRBV19 and TRBJ2-7; 11 bases are shared with TRBD2. CDR1 and CDR2 from the germline V gene are LNHDA and SQIVND (reference sequence). The trim removed 5 bases at V and 5 bases at J, leaving 8 bases unmatched. The CDR3 has 15 residues. This CDR3 is CASSSQASGRNEQYF. In DNA, the CDR3 is TGTGCCAGTAGTTCACAGGCTAGCGGGAGGAACGAGCAGTACTTC.

V and J are TRBV4-2 and TRBJ2-3; D ambiguous. This CDR3 has 15 residues. V lost 0 bases to trimming and J lost 0 bases, with 7 bases between them. CDR1 is LGHNA, CDR2 YNFKEQ, per germline. Written as DNA, the CDR3 is TGTGCCAGCAGCCAAGAGGCTACCAGCACAGATACGCAGTATTTT. Translating gives CASSQEATSTDTQYF.

This clonotype was picked up a small number of times. The chain couples TRBV29-1 to TRBJ2-1; 10 bases are shared with TRBD2. The CDR3 loop spans 14 amino acids. Germline loops: CDR1 SQVTM, CDR2 ANQGSEA. Losses at the gene ends were 6 bases for V and 4 bases for J; bases not matched to a gene: 6. CDR3 sequence: CSVQGLAVYNEQFF. Written as DNA, the CDR3 is TGCAGCGTGCAAGGACTAGCGGTTTACAATGAGCAGTTCTTC.

The rearrangement links TRBV24-1 to TRBJ2-2, with 8 bases lining up with TRBD2. This CDR3 comprises 14 residues. The V and J ends lost 4 bases and 5 bases, in that order; junction bases with no gene match: 2. CDR1 is KGHDR and CDR2 is SFDVKD in the germline V gene. The CDR3 nucleotides are TGTGCCACCAGTGAGCAGCGGGAGACCGGGGAGCTGTTTTTT. Encoded protein: CATSEQRETGELFF.

The rearrangement joins TRBV5-4 to TRBJ2-7; TRBD2 agrees at 7 bases. Germline V gives CDR1 SGHNT, CDR2 YYREEE (reference sequence). The CDR3 length is 14 residues. With V trimmed by 0 bases and J by 10 bases, 10 bases remained unmatched. In nucleotides, the CDR3 is TGTGCCAGCAGCTTGGATGGCCGGGGCGGGAGTCAGTACTTC. This gives the protein CASSLDGRGGSQYF. The entire variable domain, with the rest obtained from reference TRBV5-4 and TRBJ2-7, is as follows: ETGVTQSPTHLIKTRGQQVTLRCSSQSGHNTVSWYQQALGQGPQFIFQYYREEENGRGNFPPRFSGLQFPNYSSELNVNALELDDSALYLCASSLDGRGGSQYFGPGTRLTVT.

Only one count was recorded for this clonotype. The rearrangement links TRBV11-3 to TRBJ2-2, with 12 nucleotides matching TRBD2. Per germline, CDR1 SGHNT and CDR2 YENEEA. The CDR3 sequence is 18 residues long. J lost 4 bases, V lost 5 bases, and 11 bases had no gene match. CDR3 in DNA: TGTGCCAGCAGCCCTCGACTAGCGGGAGTTGTAGGCACCGGGGAGCTGTTTTTT. Translating it yields CASSPRLAGVVGTGELFF.

The CDR3 sequence: CATGRLQGANEKLFF. CDR3 DNA: TGTGCCACCGGCCGGCTACAGGGCGCTAATGAAAAACTGTTTTTT. The chain carries TRBV10-3 and TRBJ1-4, with a weak D call TRBD1 (6 bases). The CDR3 runs to 15 residues. The germline CDR1 and CDR2 sequences are ENHRY and SYGVKD. Trimming shortened V by 10 bases and J by 3 bases, and 18 bases separated the two germline ends.

The chain carries TRBV28 and TRBJ2-3, with 7 bases identical to TRBD1. With 5 bases clipped from V and 0 bases from J, the junction kept 20 bases outside the gene matches. Germline V gives CDR1 MDHEN, CDR2 SYDVKM. The CDR3 sequence is 20 residues long. The chain's CDR3 is CASSLEPIDREGASTDTQYF. CDR3 in DNA: TGTGCCAGCAGTCTTGAGCCGATTGACAGGGAAGGTGCTAGCACAGATACGCAGTATTTT.

V and J are TRBV10-2 and TRBJ1-5, with a weak D call TRBD1 (5 bases). Trimming shortened V by 5 bases and J by 6 bases, and 17 bases separated the two germline ends. Per germline, CDR1 WSHSY and CDR2 SAAADI. This CDR3 has 15 amino acids. CDR3 bases: TGCGCCAGCAGTTGGGACGGGGGGACGGGTCAGCCCCAGCATTTT. This translates into CASSWDGGTGQPQHF.

The chain employs TRBV20-1 and TRBJ2-1; 7 bases are a match to TRBD1. The length of the CDR3 is 14 residues. Germline loops: CDR1 DFQATT, CDR2 SNEGSKA (reference sequence). V was pared by 3 bases and J by 6 bases, with 8 bases of the junction left unmatched. CDR3 nucleotides: TGCAGTGCTAGTATTCCGGGACAGATCAATGAGCAGTTCTTC. Translated: CSASIPGQINEQFF.

The chain carries TRBV7-9 and TRBJ2-7, with D possibly TRBD2 on 5 matching bases. Germline V CDR1 and CDR2: SEHNR, FQNEAQ (reference sequence). The V and J ends lost 5 bases and 4 bases respectively, with 15 bases between them. The CDR3 loop spans 14 amino acids. CDR3 DNA: TGTGCCAGCAGCCCGACTAAGACCCCTTACGAGCAGTACTTC. Translating it yields CASSPTKTPYEQYF.